A single sample gave rise to the 28 T cell receptor beta chains below, sequenced in a study of blood T cell repertoires in COVID-19. Sequencing used immunoSEQ multiplex PCR; TCRdb keeps in-frame clones, though not all of them. The table lists fewer than 300,000 clones, less than 85% of them singletons, with roughly 2.6% in the top ten. Sequencing was performed on PBMCs or T cells enriched from blood (not recorded which). Source of these receptors: a woman aged 45-60 years who had recovered from COVID-19.

V gene TRBV30 combines with J gene TRBJ2-7; D is unclear. Germline CDR1 reads GTSNPN; CDR2 reads SVGIG (reference sequence). The CDR3 extends over 12 amino acids. Trimming pared 0 bases from V and 6 bases from J, leaving 9 bases between. The CDR3 DNA reads TGTGCCTGGAGTGTCTCGTTTTTCGAGCAGTACTTC. Its protein product is CAWSVSFFEQYF.

CDR3 DNA: TGTGCCAGCACAACTAGCGGTTACACCGGGGAGCTGTTTTTT. As protein: CASTTSGYTGELFF. The chain has TRBV2 and TRBJ2-2; 8 bases map to TRBD2. From germline, CDR1 is SNHLY and CDR2 FYNNEI. The CDR3 loop spans 14 amino acids. The trim removed 7 bases at V and 3 bases at J, leaving 4 bases unmatched.

J is TRBJ2-7 and V is TRBV12-5, with 14 bases matching TRBD2. From germline, CDR1 is LGHNT and CDR2 FRNRAP. V lost 0 bases to trimming and J lost 5 bases; unmatched junction nucleotides: 9. This CDR3 has 18 amino acids. The DNA for the CDR3 is TGTGCTAGTGGTTTGGTACTGGGACTAGCGGGAGAAGGGGACGAGCAGTACTTC. Amino acid sequence: CASGLVLGLAGEGDEQYF.

The chain couples TRBV14 to TRBJ2-1, with TRBD2 matching 13 bases. The germline gives CDR1 SGHDN, CDR2 FVKESK. This CDR3 region has 17 residues. After removal of 4 bases from V and 3 bases from J, the junction contained 6 bases not matched to a gene. CDR3 in amino acids: CASSPPGLAGDYNEQFF. The DNA of the CDR3 is TGTGCCAGCAGCCCCCCCGGACTAGCGGGAGACTACAATGAGCAGTTCTTC.

The chain is built from TRBV19 and TRBJ2-1; TRBD2 matches 7 bases. The trim removed 6 bases at V and 2 bases at J, leaving 7 bases unmatched. CDR1 and CDR2 (germline): LNHDA, SQIVND (reference sequence). This CDR3 has 15 residues. CDR3 amino acids: CASRRLAGPYNEQFF. Here the CDR3 DNA reads TGTGCCAGTAGACGCTTAGCGGGCCCCTACAATGAGCAGTTCTTC.

The rearrangement joins TRBV10-1 to TRBJ2-3; weak D call: TRBD1 (5 bases). Germline V gene lookup returns CDR1 WNHNN and CDR2 SYGVQD (reference sequence). The CDR3 spans 16 residues. V was cut by 6 bases and J by 10 bases, with 26 bases left in between. The CDR3 loop reads CASSVSGASTSVPQYF. In DNA, the CDR3 is TGCGCCAGCAGCGTTTCTGGGGCCAGCACCTCTGTCCCGCAGTATTTT.

This sequence joins TRBV4-1 and TRBJ2-7, with TRBD1 matching over 12 bases. Germline loops: CDR1 MGHRA, CDR2 YSYEKL. The CDR3 has 16 residues. V was pared by 4 bases and J by 7 bases, with 11 bases of the junction left unmatched. CDR3 protein: CASSPYPGQGAGEQYF. The CDR3 nucleotides read TGCGCCAGCAGCCCCTATCCGGGACAGGGGGCTGGGGAGCAGTACTTC.

This CDR3 reads CASSATGGADSPLHF. The DNA for the CDR3 is TGTGCCAGCAGCGCCACAGGGGGAGCGGATTCACCCCTCCACTTT. The chain recombines TRBV11-2 with TRBJ1-6, with 8 bases matching TRBD1. CDR1 SGHAT and CDR2 FQNNGV come from the germline V gene. This CDR3 is 15 amino acids long. J was trimmed by 8 bases and V by 5 bases; bases with no gene match: 8. Variable domain in full (rest from reference TRBV11-2 and TRBJ1-6): EAGVAQSPRYKIIEKRQSVAFWCNPISGHATLYWYQQILGQGPKLLIQFQNNGVVDDSQLPKDRFSAERLKGVDSTLKIQPAKLEDSAVYLCASSATGGADSPLHFGNGTRLTVT.

The chain links TRBV4-1 to TRBJ2-7; D is uncertain. V was shortened by 4 bases and J by 3 bases, with 10 bases between the two germline ends. The CDR3 length is 13 residues. Germline values: CDR1 MGHRA, CDR2 YSYEKL. In DNA, the CDR3 is TGCGCCAGCAGCCCACCGGGTCTCTACGAGCAGTACTTC. Translation gives CASSPPGLYEQYF.

The chain links TRBV5-4 to TRBJ2-3; no clear D. The CDR3 is made up of 16 amino acids. Trimming removed 0 bases from V and 1 base from J, with 12 bases in between. Germline assignment: CDR1 SGHNT and CDR2 YYREEE (reference sequence). CDR3 loop: CASSLVAQGGTDTQYF. CDR3 DNA sequence: TGTGCCAGCAGCTTGGTGGCCCAAGGAGGCACAGATACGCAGTATTTT.

The V and J genes are TRBV11-1 and TRBJ2-1; 7 positions match TRBD1. Germline CDR1 is SGHAT and CDR2 is FQDESV (reference sequence). The CDR3 consists of 14 residues. V was clipped by 0 bases and J by 12 bases; unmatched bases: 8. In DNA form, the CDR3 reads TGTGCCAGCAGCTTAGCCGGGACAGCCCTATGGCAGTTCTTC. Its translation: CASSLAGTALWQFF.

Written as DNA, the CDR3 is TGTGCCAGCAGCTCTCAGGCGAGGGCGCAGTATTTT. Translated: CASSSQARAQYF. This chain connects TRBV5-5 to TRBJ2-3, with D possibly matching TRBD2 (5 bases). V was clipped by 3 bases and J by 10 bases, with 12 bases between them. CDR3 length: 12 residues. CDR1 and CDR2 (germline): SGHKS, YYEKEE (reference sequence).

The V and J genes are TRBV29-1 and TRBJ2-7; D is possibly TRBD2 (5 bases). Trimming took 2 bases from V and 5 from J, leaving 13 bases between them. Germline V gene data show CDR1 as SQVTM and CDR2 as ANQGSEA. This CDR3 has 13 amino acids. The CDR3 protein is CSVESGIKNEQYF. CDR3 DNA: TGCAGCGTTGAAAGCGGCATCAAAAACGAGCAGTACTTC.

The chain uses TRBV3-1 (or the pseudogene TRBV3-2) and TRBJ1-4, with TRBD1 as a possible D gene (5 bases). This CDR3 has 13 amino acids. The V end was cut by 2 bases, the J end by 5 bases, with 6 bases between. Germline V lookup: CDR1 LGHDT, CDR2 YNNKEL (reference sequence). CDR3 nucleotide sequence: TGTGCCAGCAGCCAAAGGGGAAATGAAAAACTGTTTTTT. This translates into CASSQRGNEKLFF.

The chain employs TRBV5-1 and TRBJ1-1; maybe TRBD1 (5 bases). Germline assignment: CDR1 SGHRS and CDR2 YFSETQ. Trimming cost V 4 bases and J 0 bases, with 16 bases left between them. The CDR3 contains 16 residues. CDR3 sequence: CASSPGAGRMNTEAFF. In nucleotides, the CDR3 is TGCGCCAGCAGCCCTGGGGCAGGGCGGATGAACACTGAAGCTTTCTTT. The full variable domain, with the rest looked up from reference TRBV5-1 and TRBJ1-1, is KAGVTQTPRYLIKTRGQQVTLSCSPISGHRSVSWYQQTPGQGLQFLFEYFSETQRNKGNFPGRFSGRQFSNSRSEMNVSTLELGDSALYLCASSPGAGRMNTEAFFGQGTRLTVV.

In this sample, this clone turned up once. The rearrangement links TRBV3-1 (or the pseudogene TRBV3-2) to TRBJ1-2; no clear D gene. Germline CDR1 and CDR2: LGHDT and YNNKEL (reference sequence). Trimming cost V 3 bases and J 3 bases, with 20 bases left between them. CDR3 length: 17 amino acids. The CDR3 nucleotides read TGTGCCAGCAGCCATTCCCGGTCCTCTCTCTTTTACTATGGCTACACCTTC. Its protein is CASSHSRSSLFYYGYTF.

This clone was counted a single time. This chain uses TRBV2 with TRBJ2-7; D unresolved. The ends were cut back, 6 bases at V and 0 bases at J, with 6 bases in the middle. The CDR3 runs to 12 residues. Germline assignment: CDR1 SNHLY and CDR2 FYNNEI. CDR3 sequence (DNA): TGTGCCAGCAGCCACAGCTCCTACGAGCAGTACTTC. Translating it yields CASSHSSYEQYF.

The chain carries TRBV11-2 and TRBJ1-1, with 8 positions matching TRBD1. Germline assignment: CDR1 SGHAT and CDR2 FQNNGV. The CDR3 runs to 15 residues. Trimming took 4 bases from V and 0 from J; bases not matched to a gene: 4. The CDR3 DNA sequence: TGTGCCAGCAGCTCGGAGGGACAGGTGAACACTGAAGCTTTCTTT. Protein product: CASSSEGQVNTEAFF.

This sequence joins TRBV5-1 and TRBJ1-2; the match to TRBD1 covers 7 bases. The germline CDR1 and CDR2 sequences are SGHRS and YFSETQ. The V segment lost 4 bases and the J segment 8 bases; nucleotides outside the gene matches: 8. There are 13 residues in the CDR3. In nucleotides, the CDR3 is TGCGCCAGCAGCCAAGACAGGGAGCTGGGCTACACCTTC. This sequence encodes CASSQDRELGYTF.

The rearrangement joins TRBV7-9 to TRBJ1-3; D gene ambiguous. Germline CDR1 is SEHNR and CDR2 is FQNEAQ (reference sequence). V lost 1 base and J 6 bases, leaving 4 bases between the germline ends. There are 12 residues in the CDR3. The CDR3 is CASSLVQNTIYF. The CDR3 coding sequence is TGTGCCAGCAGCTTAGTCCAAAACACCATATATTTT. The full variable domain, in which reference TRBV7-9 and TRBJ1-3 provide the parts outside the CDR3, is DTGVSQNPRHKITKRGQNVTFRCDPISEHNRLYWYRQTLGQGPEFLTYFQNEAQLEKSRLLSDRFSAERPKGSFSTLEIQRTEQGDSAMYLCASSLVQNTIYFGEGSWLTVV.

V is TRBV2 and J is TRBJ2-5; TRBD1 matches at 8 bases. V gave up 6 bases and J gave up 1 base; unmatched junction bases: 7. The CDR3 is made up of 15 amino acids. Germline CDR1 and CDR2: SNHLY and FYNNEI. CDR3 amino acids: CASRRTGNSQETQYF. The CDR3 DNA is TGTGCCAGCAGGCGGACAGGGAATAGCCAAGAGACCCAGTACTTC.

The rearrangement uses TRBV9 and TRBJ2-2; 8 nucleotides agree with TRBD1. J lost 2 bases, V lost 6 bases, and 3 bases had no gene match. CDR1 and CDR2 (germline): SGDLS, YYNGEE. The CDR3 length is 14 residues. The CDR3 sequence: CASKDRANTGELFF. The CDR3 DNA follows: TGTGCCAGCAAGGACAGGGCAAACACCGGGGAGCTGTTTTTT. The variable domain in full, with the rest retrieved from reference TRBV9 and TRBJ2-2, is DSGVTQTPKHLITATGQRVTLRCSPRSGDLSVYWYQQSLDQGLQFLIQYYNGEERAKGNILERFSAQQFPDLHSELNLSSLELGDSALYFCASKDRANTGELFFGEGSRLTVL.

The chain links TRBV2 to TRBJ2-1, with 8 bases fitting TRBD2. Germline assignment: CDR1 SNHLY and CDR2 FYNNEI. This CDR3 spans 17 amino acids. The V segment lost 7 bases and the J segment 5 bases; nucleotides outside the gene matches: 16. CDR3 coding DNA: TGTGCCAGCACCGGGACTAGTGGAGAGAACTTTAACAATGAGCAGTTCTTC. Translated: CASTGTSGENFNNEQFF.

This chain links TRBV12-5 with TRBJ2-7; TRBD1 matches 10 bases. The J segment lost 5 bases and the V segment lost 0 bases, leaving 10 bases of the junction unmatched. CDR3 size: 17 residues. Germline loops: CDR1 LGHNT, CDR2 FRNRAP. The CDR3 region is CASGLVRTGGRGDEQYF. CDR3 in DNA: TGTGCTAGTGGTTTGGTCCGGACAGGGGGAAGAGGTGACGAGCAGTACTTC. The whole variable domain, remainder taken from reference TRBV12-5 and TRBJ2-7, is DARVTQTPRHKVTEMGQEVTMRCQPILGHNTVFWYRQTMMQGLELLAYFRNRAPLDDSGMPKDRFSAEMPDATLATLKIQPSEPRDSAVYFCASGLVRTGGRGDEQYFGPGTRLTVT.

The chain carries TRBV5-1 and TRBJ2-3, with D maybe TRBD1 (6 bases). This CDR3 has 14 residues. The germline CDR1 and CDR2 sequences are SGHRS and YFSETQ. The ends were cut back, 6 bases at V and 0 bases at J, with 11 bases in the middle. The CDR3 is CASKGVTSTDTQYF. The CDR3 DNA is TGCGCCAGCAAGGGGGTGACTAGCACAGATACGCAGTATTTT.

The chain employs TRBV29-1 and TRBJ1-4; 10 bases match TRBD1. The germline V gene has CDR1 SQVTM and CDR2 ANQGSEA. CDR3 length: 13 residues. V was clipped by 6 bases and J by 11 bases; unmatched bases: 9. The CDR3 DNA is TGCAGCGTGGGACAGGGGAAGGAGGGGAAACTGTTTTTT. This encodes CSVGQGKEGKLFF.

V and J are TRBV9 and TRBJ2-2; 11 bases align to TRBD2. Trimming removed 7 bases from V and 6 bases from J; junction bases left unmatched: 8. Per germline, CDR1 SGDLS and CDR2 YYNGEE. The CDR3 has 15 residues. CDR3 residues: CASSLAGEVAGELFF. CDR3 coding DNA: TGTGCCAGCTCACTAGCGGGAGAGGTCGCCGGGGAGCTGTTTTTT.

This clone was recorded a few times. The chain uses TRBV5-1 and TRBJ1-6; D is ambiguous. Germline values: CDR1 SGHRS, CDR2 YFSETQ. The CDR3 runs 14 residues. Trimming cost V 3 bases and J 4 bases, with 8 bases left between them. DNA of the CDR3: TGCGCCAGCAGCTCGGTCGATTATAATTCACCCCTCCACTTT. Protein sequence: CASSSVDYNSPLHF.